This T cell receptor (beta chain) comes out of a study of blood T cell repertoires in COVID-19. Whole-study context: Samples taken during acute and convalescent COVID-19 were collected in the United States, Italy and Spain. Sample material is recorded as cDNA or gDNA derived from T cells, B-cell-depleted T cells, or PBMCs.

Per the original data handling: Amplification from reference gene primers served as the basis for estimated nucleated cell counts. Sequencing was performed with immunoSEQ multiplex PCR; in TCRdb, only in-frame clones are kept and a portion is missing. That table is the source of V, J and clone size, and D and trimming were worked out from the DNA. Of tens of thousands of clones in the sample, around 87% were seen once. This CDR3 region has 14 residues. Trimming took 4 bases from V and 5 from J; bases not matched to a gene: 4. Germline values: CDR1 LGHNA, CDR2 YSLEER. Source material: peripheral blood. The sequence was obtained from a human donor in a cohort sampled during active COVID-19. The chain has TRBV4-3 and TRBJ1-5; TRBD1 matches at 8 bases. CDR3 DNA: TGCGCCAGCAGCCCTGACAGGGGCTATCAGCCCCAGCATTTT. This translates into CASSPDRGYQPQHF.